The 5 T cell receptor beta chains given below trace back to one sample, sequenced in a study of early T cells in non-severe SARS-CoV-2 infection. TCRdb processed the 5' RACE reads anew with MiXCR; each CDR3 protein has one entry. Of around 77,000 distinct CDR3 sequences in the sample, roughly 15% were seen once. The sequencing used whole blood, collected at baseline. These receptors were obtained from an adult who was a healthcare worker with PCR-confirmed SARS-CoV-2 infection or an uninfected control (not recorded which).

This clonotype was detected ten times or more. This chain joins TRBV19 and TRBJ2-5; 7 bases are shared with TRBD1. From germline, CDR1 is LNHDA and CDR2 SQIVND (reference sequence). V lost 4 bases and J lost 0; bases outside the gene matches: 8. There are 16 residues in the CDR3. CDR3 sequence: CASSTTGDTYQETQYF. The CDR3 region has the DNA TGTGCCAGTAGTACTACAGGGGACACGTACCAAGAGACCCAGTACTTC.

This clonotype has only a few counts. The chain is built from TRBV18 and TRBJ2-7; D remains ambiguous. Germline CDR1 and CDR2: KGHSH and LQKENI. Trimming left V 3 bases short and J 7 bases short, with 19 bases between. This CDR3 is 15 amino acids long. The CDR3 region has the DNA TGTGCCAGCTCACCCAATCTGGGTAATTTGAGGGAGCAGTACTTC. As protein: CASSPNLGNLREQYF.

This chain uses TRBV28 with TRBJ1-1; D is possibly TRBD1 (5 bases). The CDR3 length is 14 residues. Germline CDR1 and CDR2: MDHEN and SYDVKM. V was pared by 5 bases and J by 1 base, with 11 bases between. Here the CDR3 reads CASSVGGSNTEAFF. DNA of the CDR3: TGTGCCAGCAGTGTTGGGGGGTCGAACACTGAAGCTTTCTTT.

The rearrangement uses TRBV18 and TRBJ1-4; D is possibly TRBD1 (6 bases). Germline V gives CDR1 KGHSH, CDR2 LQKENI. Trimming removed 5 bases at V and 2 bases at J, with 21 bases between. This CDR3 is 18 amino acids long. CDR3 loop: CASSLLRDTLTTNEKLFF. CDR3 coding DNA: TGTGCCAGCTCATTACTCCGGGACACACTAACTACTAATGAAAAACTGTTTTTT. The full variable domain, with the rest looked up from reference TRBV18 and TRBJ1-4, is NAGVMQNPRHLVRRRGQEARLRCSPMKGHSHVYWYRQLPEEGLKFMVYLQKENIIDESGMPKERFSAEFPKEGPSILRIQQVVRGDSAAYFCASSLLRDTLTTNEKLFFGSGTQLSVL.

This clonotype was seen ten or more times. This sequence joins TRBV12-3 or TRBV12-4 and TRBJ2-7; possibly TRBD1 for D (6 bases). The CDR3 totals 14 residues. V lost 5 bases and J 0 bases, leaving 11 bases between the germline ends. This CDR3 is CASSRDTNSYEQYF. The DNA for the CDR3 is TGTGCCAGCAGTCGGGACACGAACTCCTACGAGCAGTACTTC.